Following are 29 T cell receptor beta chains from one sample sequenced in a study of cytomegalovirus exposure and HLA in healthy donors. The assay was immunoSEQ multiplex PCR, and TCRdb's table has in-frame clones only and misses some. Here the sample spans roughly 50,000 clones, around 93% being singletons. The sequencing input was PBMCs. All receptors come from a woman under 30 in good health and CMV-seropositive.

The chain is built from TRBV4-3 and TRBJ2-2; 7 nucleotides match TRBD2. Germline V lookup: CDR1 LGHNA, CDR2 YSLEER. This CDR3 comprises 21 residues. The junction had 21 bases not matched to a gene; V was cut back by 3 bases and J by 2 bases. The CDR3 reads CASSHPSVFGGSPKNTGELFF. CDR3 nucleotide sequence: TGCGCCAGCAGCCATCCCTCTGTTTTCGGGGGGTCTCCCAAAAACACCGGGGAGCTGTTTTTT.

The rearrangement uses TRBV9 and TRBJ2-5; weak D call: TRBD1 (6 bases). CDR3 length equals 13 residues. CDR1 and CDR2 from the germline V gene are SGDLS and YYNGEE. Trimming took off 2 bases at V and 5 bases at J, with 10 bases between the two ends. The CDR3 region is CASSVDSEETQYF. The CDR3 DNA sequence: TGTGCCAGCAGCGTGGACAGTGAGGAGACCCAGTACTTC. The full variable domain, its missing parts supplied by reference TRBV9 and TRBJ2-5, is DSGVTQTPKHLITATGQRVTLRCSPRSGDLSVYWYQQSLDQGLQFLIQYYNGEERAKGNILERFSAQQFPDLHSELNLSSLELGDSALYFCASSVDSEETQYFGPGTRLLVL.

V and J are TRBV28 and TRBJ1-5; a weak D match, TRBD1 (5 bases). Germline loops: CDR1 MDHEN, CDR2 SYDVKM. This CDR3 contains 18 residues. Trimming left V 6 bases short and J 0 bases short, with 21 bases between. The CDR3 protein is CASSSPNDRQYSNQPQHF. CDR3 coding DNA: TGTGCCAGCAGCTCTCCTAATGACAGACAATATAGCAATCAGCCCCAGCATTTT.

The chain joins TRBV18 to TRBJ2-2, with 7 bases that match TRBD1. This CDR3 contains 15 residues. Losses at the gene ends were 2 bases for V and 3 bases for J; bases not matched to a gene: 3. From germline, CDR1 is KGHSH and CDR2 LQKENI. The chain's CDR3 is CASSPRQGDTGELFF. CDR3 bases: TGTGCCAGCTCACCAAGACAGGGCGACACCGGGGAGCTGTTTTTT.

This chain uses TRBV10-3 with TRBJ2-5; D possibly corresponds to TRBD1 (6 bases). Germline V gene sequence: CDR1 ENHRY, CDR2 SYGVKD. The V and J ends lost 1 base and 1 base respectively, with 13 bases between them. This CDR3 is built from 16 residues. CDR3 bases: TGTGCCATCAGTGAGTTTCAGGGGTTGAGCCAAGAGACCCAGTACTTC. This codes for CAISEFQGLSQETQYF.

The J gene is TRBJ1-4, the V gene TRBV4-1, with D possibly TRBD1 on 5 matching bases. The germline gives CDR1 MGHRA, CDR2 YSYEKL. V lost 0 bases and J 0 bases, leaving 17 bases between the germline ends. This CDR3 has 19 amino acids. Here the CDR3 DNA reads TGCGCCAGCAGCCAAGAAGAAGCAGCAGGGCGTACAACTAATGAAAAACTGTTTTTT. Amino acids: CASSQEEAAGRTTNEKLFF.

This clone was seen only once. The chain employs TRBV25-1 and TRBJ2-7, with D possibly matching TRBD1 (6 bases). Germline V gene data show CDR1 as MGHDK and CDR2 as SYGVNS. CDR3 length equals 13 residues. The ends were cut back, 3 bases at V and 6 bases at J, with 12 bases in the middle. CDR3 amino acids: CASSDRGRGEQYF. DNA for the CDR3: TGTGCCAGCAGTGACAGGGGCAGGGGCGAGCAGTACTTC.

The CDR3 reads CASSSGPSSAEAFF. In nucleotides, the CDR3 is TGTGCCAGTAGTAGTGGTCCCTCGAGTGCTGAAGCTTTCTTT. The J gene is TRBJ1-1, the V gene TRBV19; D remains ambiguous. Germline lookup yields CDR1 LNHDA and CDR2 SQIVND (reference sequence). The CDR3 contains 14 residues. The V gene lost 4 bases and the J gene lost 6 bases, with 15 bases spanning the gap.

The chain is built from TRBV13 and TRBJ1-1; 11 bases match TRBD1. V shed 0 bases and J 9 bases; nucleotides not matched to a gene: 6. This CDR3 is built from 15 residues. Germline CDR1 PRHDT, CDR2 FYEKMQ (reference sequence). This chain's CDR3 is CASSLGGTGGTKAFF. Here the CDR3 DNA reads TGTGCCAGCAGCTTAGGGGGGACAGGGGGTACGAAAGCTTTCTTT.

The chain combines TRBV27 with TRBJ1-6, with a possible D match to TRBD1 (6 bases). This CDR3 contains 15 residues. Trimming cost V 5 bases and J 6 bases, with 14 bases left between them. Germline CDR1 and CDR2: MNHEY and SMNVEV (reference sequence). DNA of the CDR3: TGTGCCAGCAGTGGTAGGACAGCGCTTAATTCACCCCTCCACTTT. Protein product: CASSGRTALNSPLHF.

The J gene is TRBJ2-7, the V gene TRBV27; D remains ambiguous. From germline, CDR1 is MNHEY and CDR2 SMNVEV (reference sequence). The CDR3 extends over 14 amino acids. V was shortened by 2 bases and J by 2 bases, with 10 bases between the two germline ends. In nucleotides, the CDR3 is TGTGCCAGCAGTTTAGGTGGCAGTACCTACGAGCAGTACTTC. Residues: CASSLGGSTYEQYF.

Concerning this clone itself: The same CDR3 is also encoded by other DNA sequences in this sample. The chain couples TRBV7-2 to TRBJ2-3, with unresolved D. The CDR3 runs 12 residues. Germline V CDR1 and CDR2: SGHTA, FQGNSA. V dropped 6 bases and J dropped 2 bases, with 6 bases sitting between them. The CDR3 is CASSFYTDTQYF. The DNA for the CDR3 is TGTGCCAGCAGTTTTTACACAGATACGCAGTATTTT.

The chain joins TRBV6-5 to TRBJ2-1, with TRBD2 matching over 11 bases. The CDR3 has 14 residues. J was trimmed by 7 bases and V by 6 bases; bases with no gene match: 5. Germline V gene lookup returns CDR1 MNHEY and CDR2 SVGAGI. CDR3 loop: CASRQLAGENEQFF. The CDR3 DNA reads TGTGCCAGCAGACAACTAGCGGGGGAGAATGAGCAGTTCTTC.

The chain carries TRBV5-1 and TRBJ2-7; 11 bases agree with TRBD2. The V gene end was trimmed by 5 bases and the J gene end by 2 bases; junction bases not matched to a gene: 3. The CDR3 sequence is 14 residues long. The V gene's germline CDR1 is SGHRS and CDR2 YFSETQ. The CDR3 loop reads CASSLTSGAYEQYF. The CDR3 DNA sequence: TGCGCCAGCAGTCTGACTAGCGGGGCCTACGAGCAGTACTTC.

The rearrangement uses TRBV11-2 and TRBJ1-1, with a possible D match to TRBD1 (6 bases). CDR1 is SGHAT and CDR2 is FQNNGV in the germline V gene. The CDR3 runs 15 residues. Trimming removed 7 bases from V and 0 bases from J, with 15 bases in between. The CDR3 DNA follows: TGTGCCAGCACCCGCGGACAGCTTATGAACACTGAAGCTTTCTTT. Protein product: CASTRGQLMNTEAFF.

The chain carries TRBV15 and TRBJ2-7; tentatively, D is TRBD2 (6 bases). V was shortened by 5 bases and J by 10 bases, with 18 bases between the two germline ends. Germline-derived CDR1 and CDR2 are LNHNV and YYDKDF (reference sequence). This CDR3 is built from 13 residues. DNA of the CDR3: TGTGCCACCAGCTCGGAGGGTGACATCCTACAGTACTTC. Residues: CATSSEGDILQYF.

This CDR3 is CASSDGPGGYTF. The CDR3 region has the DNA TGTGCCAGCAGTGATGGGCCAGGGGGCTACACCTTC. The rearrangement links TRBV25-1 to TRBJ1-2; TRBD1 might be the D (5 bases). Trimming took off 3 bases at V and 8 bases at J, with 10 bases between the two ends. The germline V gene has CDR1 MGHDK and CDR2 SYGVNS. The CDR3 is made up of 12 amino acids.

In its sample, this clone ranks as medium-sized (0.01 to 0.1%). J is TRBJ2-1 and V is TRBV6-4; 11 nucleotides align to TRBD2. With 0 bases clipped from V and 6 bases from J, the junction kept 1 base outside the gene matches. The germline V gene has CDR1 MRHNA and CDR2 SNTAGT. The CDR3 totals 15 residues. The CDR3 loop is CASSDSSGGANEQFF. In DNA form, the CDR3 reads TGTGCCAGCAGTGACTCTAGCGGGGGGGCCAATGAGCAGTTCTTC.

The J gene is TRBJ2-7, the V gene TRBV10-1; tentative D call: TRBD2 (6 bases). Germline V lookup: CDR1 WNHNN, CDR2 SYGVQD (reference sequence). V dropped 2 bases and J dropped 3 bases, with 8 bases sitting between them. The CDR3 sequence is 13 residues long. In DNA, the CDR3 is TGCGCCAGCAGTGAGGGGGGACTCTACGAGCAGTACTTC. It is translated as CASSEGGLYEQYF.

The chain joins TRBV28 to TRBJ2-7, with D maybe TRBD1 (6 bases). The CDR3 is made up of 12 amino acids. Trimming took 8 bases from V and 3 from J, leaving 11 bases between them. CDR1 and CDR2 (germline): MDHEN, SYDVKM. CDR3 nucleotide sequence: TGTGCCAGCGTAGGCAGGGGCTACGAGCAGTACTTC. Its protein is CASVGRGYEQYF.

This chain joins TRBV4-3 and TRBJ1-2, with a tentative D call TRBD1 (5 bases). Deletions cut 3 bases from V and 7 bases from J, with 21 bases between. Germline CDR1 and CDR2: LGHNA and YSLEER. The CDR3 has 16 amino acids. The CDR3 loop is CASSQAPREGWAGYTF. CDR3 nucleotides: TGCGCCAGCAGCCAGGCACCGCGGGAGGGGTGGGCTGGCTACACCTTC.

The table lists this clone with a few counts. The rearrangement uses TRBV6-5 and TRBJ1-1, with a possible D match to TRBD1 (6 bases). V was shortened by 7 bases and J by 8 bases, with 8 bases between the two germline ends. Germline-derived CDR1 and CDR2 are MNHEY and SVGAGI. The CDR3 has 10 amino acids. The CDR3 protein is CASKGEEAFF. CDR3 nucleotide sequence: TGTGCCAGCAAGGGGGAAGAAGCTTTCTTT.

This clone has just a few counts. The rearrangement joins TRBV5-4 to TRBJ2-1, with D tentatively TRBD2 (6 bases). The CDR3 has 15 residues. Deletions cut 0 bases from V and 6 bases from J, with 13 bases between. Germline V gene data show CDR1 as SGHNT and CDR2 as YYREEE (reference sequence). The CDR3 loop is CASSLGLEGFNEQFF. CDR3 DNA sequence: TGTGCCAGCAGCTTGGGACTAGAGGGATTCAATGAGCAGTTCTTC.

The chain employs TRBV14 and TRBJ2-1; D possibly corresponds to TRBD1 (6 bases). The CDR3 contains 13 residues. V lost 1 base, J lost 9 bases, and 10 bases lay in between. Germline V gene data show CDR1 as SGHDN and CDR2 as FVKESK. The CDR3 sequence: CASSQAPRGEQFF. The CDR3 bases are TGTGCCAGCAGCCAAGCCCCCAGGGGTGAGCAGTTCTTC.

The chain uses TRBV2 and TRBJ2-3; 9 positions agree with TRBD1. With V trimmed by 6 bases and J by 2 bases, 6 bases remained unmatched. Germline CDR1 and CDR2: SNHLY and FYNNEI. The CDR3 sequence is 15 residues long. The CDR3 protein is CASRRDRAHTDTQYF. Written as DNA, the CDR3 is TGTGCCAGCAGGAGGGACAGGGCGCACACAGATACGCAGTATTTT.

The chain couples TRBV19 to TRBJ1-1; TRBD1 matches at 7 bases. The CDR3 is made up of 15 amino acids. Per the germline V gene, CDR1 is LNHDA and CDR2 is SQIVND (reference sequence). J was trimmed by 10 bases and V by 7 bases; bases with no gene match: 18. The CDR3 protein is CASTPDRAQRRGAFF. For the CDR3, the DNA is TGTGCCAGTACCCCCGACAGGGCTCAGAGGAGAGGAGCTTTCTTT. The variable domain in full, with the rest retrieved from reference TRBV19 and TRBJ1-1, is DGGITQSPKYLFRKEGQNVTLSCEQNLNHDAMYWYRQDPGQGLRLIYYSQIVNDFQKGDIAEGYSVSREKKESFPLTVTSAQKNPTAFYLCASTPDRAQRRGAFFGQGTRLTVV.

This clone has only one observation. The CDR3 DNA reads TGTGCCAGCAGCTTAGGTTCAGGGTTCTCTCAGCCCCAGCATTTT. It codes for CASSLGSGFSQPQHF. The chain is built from TRBV7-2 and TRBJ1-5; TRBD1 is a possible D gene (5 bases). CDR1 SGHTA and CDR2 FQGNSA come from the germline V gene. The V end lost 1 base, the J end lost 6 bases, and 13 bases lay between the germline ends. CDR3 length: 15 amino acids.

Concerning this clone: Sequence at one end of the junction differs from germline and may be a read error. In DNA form, the CDR3 reads TGTGCCAGCAGCTTAGGAGGGATTCTAGATTTT. This translates into CASSLGGILDF. The chain has TRBV7-9 and TRBJ1-3; D not certain. This CDR3 has 11 residues. In germline, CDR1 is SEHNR, CDR2 FQNEAQ (reference sequence).

This clone was seen once. This chain joins TRBV7-9 and TRBJ2-5; TRBD2 might be the D (5 bases). CDR1 and CDR2 (germline): SEHNR, FQNEAQ (reference sequence). The CDR3 totals 13 residues. V dropped 3 bases and J dropped 3 bases, with 8 bases sitting between them. CDR3 loop: CASSFGLEETQYF. The CDR3 region has the DNA TGTGCCAGCAGCTTTGGACTGGAAGAGACCCAGTACTTC.